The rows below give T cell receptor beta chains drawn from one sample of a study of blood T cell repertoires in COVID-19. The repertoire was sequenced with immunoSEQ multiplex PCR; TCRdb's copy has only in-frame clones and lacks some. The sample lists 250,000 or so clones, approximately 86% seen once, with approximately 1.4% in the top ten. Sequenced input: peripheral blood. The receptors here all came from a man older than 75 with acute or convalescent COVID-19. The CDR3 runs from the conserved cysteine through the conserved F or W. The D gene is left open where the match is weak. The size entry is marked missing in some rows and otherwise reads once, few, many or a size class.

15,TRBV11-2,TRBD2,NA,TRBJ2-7,CASSFTSGGTHEQYF,TGTGCCAGCAGCTTCACTAGCGGGGGCACCCACGAGCAGTACTTC
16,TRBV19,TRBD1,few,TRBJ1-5,CASSIIGTGFGQPQHF,TGTGCCAGTAGTATAATAGGGACAGGGTTTGGCCAGCCCCAGCATTTT
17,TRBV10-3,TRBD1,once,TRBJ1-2,CAISEFATGATNYGYTF,TGTGCCATCAGTGAATTTGCGACAGGGGCAACTAACTATGGCTACACCTTC
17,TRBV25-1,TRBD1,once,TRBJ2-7,CASSNPTGFDTFYEQYF,TGTGCCAGCAGTAACCCGACAGGGTTCGATACCTTCTACGAGCAGTACTTC
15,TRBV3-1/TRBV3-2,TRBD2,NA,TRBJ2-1,CASSSFAGGYNEQFF,TGTGCCAGCAGCAGCTTCGCGGGGGGCTACAATGAGCAGTTCTTC
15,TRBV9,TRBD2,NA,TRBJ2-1,CASSGGLEGGNEQFF,TGTGCCAGCAGCGGAGGACTAGAAGGCGGCAATGAGCAGTTCTTC
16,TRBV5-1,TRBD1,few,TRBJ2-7,CASSSPGQGGTYEQYF,TGCGCCAGCAGCTCCCCGGGACAGGGAGGTACCTACGAGCAGTACTTC
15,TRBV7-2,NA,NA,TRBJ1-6,CASSFPTGIRSPLHF,TGTGCCAGCAGCTTCCCTACAGGAATTCGTTCACCCCTCCACTTT
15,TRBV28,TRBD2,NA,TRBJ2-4,CASSPTSGVKNIQYF,TGTGCCAGCAGTCCTACTAGCGGAGTCAAAAACATTCAGTACTTC
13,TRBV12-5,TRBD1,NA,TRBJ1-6,CASGSDRDSPLHF,TGTGCTAGTGGTTCCGACAGGGATTCACCCCTCCACTTT
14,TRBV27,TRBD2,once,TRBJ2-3,CATLSGGRRDTQYF,TGTGCCACCCTTAGCGGGGGGAGGCGAGATACGCAGTATTTT
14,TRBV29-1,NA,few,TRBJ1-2,CSVEDLAGFYGYTF,TGCAGCGTTGAAGATCTGGCAGGGTTCTATGGCTACACCTTC
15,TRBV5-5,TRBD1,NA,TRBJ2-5,CASSYLQGAWETQYF,TGTGCCAGCAGCTATTTACAGGGGGCATGGGAGACCCAGTACTTC
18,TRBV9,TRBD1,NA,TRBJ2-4,CASSPGRQGRKAKNIQYF,TGTGCCAGCAGCCCTGGCCGACAGGGAAGGAAAGCCAAAAACATTCAGTACTTC
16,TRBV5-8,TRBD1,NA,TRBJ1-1,CASSPGQVVLNTEAFF,TGTGCCAGCAGCCCGGGACAGGTAGTGTTGAACACTGAAGCTTTCTTT
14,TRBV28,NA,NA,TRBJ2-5,CASSFGGNQETQYF,TGTGCCAGCAGTTTTGGGGGGAATCAAGAGACCCAGTACTTC
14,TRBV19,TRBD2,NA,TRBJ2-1,CASSTGTNMVEQFF,TGTGCCAGTAGTACCGGGACTAACATGGTTGAGCAGTTCTTC
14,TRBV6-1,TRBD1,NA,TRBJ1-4,CASSAGQDYEKLFF,TGTGCCAGCAGTGCGGGACAGGACTATGAAAAACTGTTTTTT
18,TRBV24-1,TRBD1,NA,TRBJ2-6,CATSDYGQGSTGANVLTF,TGTGCCACCAGTGATTACGGACAGGGTAGTACTGGGGCCAACGTCCTGACTTTC
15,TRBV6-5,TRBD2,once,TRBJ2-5,CASSRSGTRQETQYF,TGTGCCAGCAGCCGTAGCGGGACACGACAAGAGACCCAGTACTTC
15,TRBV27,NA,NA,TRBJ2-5,CASSFWAQNQETQYF,TGTGCCAGCAGTTTTTGGGCACAAAACCAAGAGACCCAGTACTTC
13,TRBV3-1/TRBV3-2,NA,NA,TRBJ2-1,CASSPRRDNEQFF,TGTGCCAGCAGCCCGAGGCGGGACAATGAGCAGTTCTTC
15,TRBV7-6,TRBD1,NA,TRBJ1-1,CASSPPGQENTEAFF,TGTGCCAGCAGCCCACCTGGACAGGAGAACACTGAAGCTTTCTTT
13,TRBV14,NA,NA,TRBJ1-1,CASSSQGYTEAFF,TGTGCCAGCAGCTCCCAGGGTTACACTGAAGCTTTCTTT
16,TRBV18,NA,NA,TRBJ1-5,CASSLNSGASNQPQHF,TGTGCCAGCTCACTGAACAGTGGGGCTAGCAATCAGCCCCAGCATTTT
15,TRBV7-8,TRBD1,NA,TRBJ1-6,CASSPRGQGNSPLHF,TGTGCCAGCAGCCCACGCGGACAGGGTAATTCACCCCTCCACTTT
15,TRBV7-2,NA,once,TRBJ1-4,CASSQSGWANEKLFF,TGTGCCAGCAGTCAAAGCGGGTGGGCTAATGAAAAACTGTTTTTT
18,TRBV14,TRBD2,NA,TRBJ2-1,CASSPLRRSGRSYNEQFF,TGTGCCAGCAGCCCCCTTCGAAGAAGCGGGAGGTCCTACAATGAGCAGTTCTTC
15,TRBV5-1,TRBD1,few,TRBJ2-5,CASSSAGGVQETQYF,TGCGCCAGCAGCTCAGCAGGGGGCGTTCAGGAGACCCAGTACTTC
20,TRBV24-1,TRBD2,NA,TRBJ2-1,CATSDPGLAGKRGFYNEQFF,TGTGCCACCAGTGATCCCGGACTAGCGGGAAAGCGGGGTTTTTACAATGAGCAGTTCTTC
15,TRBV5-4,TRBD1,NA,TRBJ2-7,CASSFPGQGFYEQYF,TGTGCCAGCAGCTTTCCGGGACAGGGGTTCTACGAGCAGTACTTC
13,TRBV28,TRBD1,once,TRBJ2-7,CASSSPDRDEQYF,TGTGCCAGCAGTTCCCCGGACAGGGACGAGCAGTACTTC
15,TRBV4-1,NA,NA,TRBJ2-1,CASSTRYGTYNEQFF,TGCGCCAGCAGCACGCGCTACGGGACTTACAATGAGCAGTTCTTC
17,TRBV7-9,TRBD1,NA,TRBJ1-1,CASSLARDRVRSTEAFF,TGTGCCAGCAGCTTAGCGCGGGACAGGGTTAGAAGTACTGAAGCTTTCTTT
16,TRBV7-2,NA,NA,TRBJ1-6,CASSLGWRSYNSPLHF,TGTGCCAGCAGCTTAGGGTGGAGGAGTTATAATTCACCCCTCCACTTT
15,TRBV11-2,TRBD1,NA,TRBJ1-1,CASSLDRGGKTEAFF,TGTGCCAGCAGCTTGGACAGGGGTGGGAAAACTGAAGCTTTCTTT
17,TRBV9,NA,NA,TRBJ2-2,CASSVDWAGGNTGELFF,TGTGCCAGCAGCGTAGATTGGGCCGGGGGGAACACCGGGGAGCTGTTTTTT
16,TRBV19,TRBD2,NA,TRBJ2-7,CASSLRLAGLSYEQYF,TGTGCCAGTAGTTTACGACTAGCGGGGCTTTCCTACGAGCAGTACTTC
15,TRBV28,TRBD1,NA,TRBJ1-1,CASTPTTGRKGEAFF,TGTGCCAGCACCCCCACGACAGGGAGGAAAGGTGAAGCTTTCTTT
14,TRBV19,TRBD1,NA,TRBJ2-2,CASSGQGAYRELFF,TGTGCCAGTAGTGGACAGGGGGCTTACAGGGAGCTGTTTTTT
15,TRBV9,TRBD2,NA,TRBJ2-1,CASSVAWGGYNEQFF,TGTGCCAGCAGCGTAGCTTGGGGGGGATACAATGAGCAGTTCTTC
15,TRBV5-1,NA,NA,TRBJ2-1,CASSLEASSYNEQFF,TGCGCCAGCAGCTTGGAGGCTAGCAGCTACAATGAGCAGTTCTTC
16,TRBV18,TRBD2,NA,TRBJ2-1,CASSPGRGGLLLEQFF,TGTGCCAGCTCACCGGGTCGGGGGGGCCTATTACTTGAGCAGTTCTTC
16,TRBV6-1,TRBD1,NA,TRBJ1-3,CASSAGTGITGNTIYF,TGTGCCAGCAGTGCTGGGACAGGAATAACTGGAAACACCATATATTTT
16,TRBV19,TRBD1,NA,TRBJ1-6,CASSTQGQGLNSPLHF,TGTGCCAGTAGTACCCAGGGACAGGGATTGAATTCACCCCTCCACTTT
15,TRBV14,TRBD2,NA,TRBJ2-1,CASSQGTSGRHEQFF,TGTGCCAGCAGCCAAGGGACTAGCGGGAGACATGAGCAGTTCTTC
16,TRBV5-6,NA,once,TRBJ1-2,CASSLVQGFGNYGYTF,TGTGCCAGCAGCTTGGTACAGGGCTTTGGTAACTATGGCTACACCTTC
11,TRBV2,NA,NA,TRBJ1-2,CADRNRGSYTF,TGTGCCGACAGAAACAGAGGAAGCTACACCTTC
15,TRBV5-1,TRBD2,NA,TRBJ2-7,CASSREGSGVYEQYF,TGCGCCAGCAGCCGGGAGGGTAGCGGGGTCTACGAGCAGTACTTC
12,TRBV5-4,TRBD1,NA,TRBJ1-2,CASTRTGRGYTF,TGTGCCAGCACACGGACAGGCAGGGGCTACACCTTC
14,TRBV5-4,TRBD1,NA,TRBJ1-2,CASSLGTGGFGYTF,TGTGCCAGCAGCTTAGGAACAGGGGGCTTTGGCTACACCTTC
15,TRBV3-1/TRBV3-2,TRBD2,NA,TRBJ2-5,CASSPRSGGKETQYF,TGTGCCAGCAGCCCCAGGAGCGGGGGGAAGGAGACCCAGTACTTC
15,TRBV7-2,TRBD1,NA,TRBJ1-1,CASSLAPQGGAEAFF,TGTGCCAGCAGCTTAGCGCCTCAGGGGGGTGCTGAAGCTTTCTTT
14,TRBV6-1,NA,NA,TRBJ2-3,CASSEARLSDTQYF,TGTGCCAGCAGTGAAGCACGACTTTCAGATACGCAGTATTTT
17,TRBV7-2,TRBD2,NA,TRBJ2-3,CASSLMASGGLTDTQYF,TGTGCCAGCAGCTTAATGGCTAGCGGGGGGCTCACAGATACGCAGTATTTT
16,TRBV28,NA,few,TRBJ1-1,CASSLLPGSLNTEAFF,TGTGCCAGCAGTTTGCTCCCCGGGTCCTTGAACACTGAAGCTTTCTTT
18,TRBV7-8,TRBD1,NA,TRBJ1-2,CASSLEGTGGPINYGYTF,TGTGCCAGCAGCTTAGAAGGGACAGGGGGCCCTATCAACTATGGCTACACCTTC
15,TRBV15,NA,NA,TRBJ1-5,CATSRDGGGNQPQHF,TGTGCCACCAGCAGAGATGGGGGGGGCAATCAGCCCCAGCATTTT